The present T cell receptor beta chain was sequenced within a study of OX40 agonist ivuxolimab in advanced cancers. The wider study: Hepatocellular carcinoma, melanoma, renal cell or head and neck cancer was diagnosed in the dose-escalation patients.

This table comes from immunoSEQ multiplex PCR, and its TCRdb copy is limited to in-frame clones, with some not included. Among more than 80,000 clones, roughly nine tenths were seen once, and the ten largest hold roughly 0.33%. The CDR3 totals 18 residues. Per germline, CDR1 SEHNR and CDR2 FQNEAQ (reference sequence). The trim removed 1 base at V and 7 bases at J, leaving 12 bases unmatched. This material consisted of CD4+ or CD8+ T cells sorted from blood, taken in a trial of the OX40 agonist ivuxolimab. The receptor's source is an adult with an advanced solid tumor such as melanoma, head and neck, liver or kidney cancer. The chain joins TRBV7-9 to TRBJ2-1; 11 positions match TRBD2. Here the CDR3 DNA reads TGTGCCAGCAGCTTAGGGGTGAGACCGGGACTAGCGGCGAATGAGCAGTTCTTC. This gives the protein CASSLGVRPGLAANEQFF.